The present TCR beta chain was sequenced within a study of graft-versus-host responses after intestinal transplantation. This clone appeared a single time. Its target is unknown. CDR1 and CDR2 from the germline V gene are MDHEN and SYDVKM. V lost 5 bases to trimming and J lost 2 bases, with 10 bases between them. The CDR3 totals 13 residues. Assay: immunoSEQ multiplex PCR; the TCRdb copy retains only in-frame clones and omits some. The table has 70,000 to 75,000 clones, 89% seen once. Sequences were derived from unstimulated CD8+ T cells sorted from spleen or lymph node cells, sampled before intestinal transplant. The chain carries TRBV28 and TRBJ2-7, with D maybe TRBD1 (6 bases). The clonotype comes from a human donor who received an intestinal transplant. The CDR3 is CASSNRVPYEQYF. CDR3 nucleotides: TGTGCCAGCAGTAACAGGGTCCCCTACGAGCAGTACTTC.